The 5 T cell receptor beta chains listed next were all sequenced from one sample in a study of tumor-infiltrating lymphocytes in primary liver carcinoma. The input was approximately 500 ng total RNA; TCR beta cDNA was made from it with a constant-region primer. Sequencing libraries for TCR beta derived from three nested multiplex PCR rounds that used slightly modified ARM-PCR. Amplification in the first two PCR rounds was performed using TRBV1-TRBV30 forward primers and a C-beta reverse primer for approximately 10 cycles each. TCRdb processed the multiplex PCR reads anew with MiXCR; each CDR3 protein has one entry. The sample carries around 190,000 distinct CDR3 sequences, around four fifths recorded once. Without any cell sorting, 20-30 mg of bulk tissue yielded co-extracted RNA and DNA. Sample: tumor tissue from primary liver carcinoma. Receptors were obtained from a man aged 35 to 55 with primary liver carcinoma and hepatitis B virus infection.

Concerning this clonotype itself: The junction differs from germline at one of its ends, possibly a read error. The chain links TRBV5-1 to TRBJ2-2, with 7 bases identical to TRBD1. The CDR3 is made up of 16 amino acids. The germline V gene has CDR1 SGHRS and CDR2 YFSETQ. CDR3 protein: CASSLLDRIRTGELFF. In nucleotides, the CDR3 is TGCGCCAGCAGCTTACTGGACAGGATCCGCACCGGTGAGCTGTTTTTT.

To note about this clonotype: A much bigger clone sits one base away, suggesting this may be a read error. V gene TRBV7-3 combines with J gene TRBJ2-3, with TRBD2 as a possible D gene (6 bases). The germline V gene encodes CDR1 SGHTA and CDR2 FQGTGA. The CDR3 is 14 amino acids. The CDR3 nucleotides read TGTACCAGCAGCTTAGGAGCCGGGAGAGATACGCAGTATTTT. Amino acids: CTSSLGAGRDTQYF.

This chain connects TRBV29-1 to TRBJ2-7, with 7 bases matching TRBD1. Germline-derived CDR1 and CDR2 are SQVTM and ANQGSEA. This CDR3 comprises 16 residues. Written as DNA, the CDR3 is TGCAGTGTCGACCGGTCGGGGACAGTAGGAATCTACGAGCAGTACTTC. As protein: CSVDRSGTVGIYEQYF.

This clonotype was counted at least ten times. The chain combines TRBV12-3 or TRBV12-4 with TRBJ2-5, with D tentatively TRBD1 (5 bases). V lost 5 bases and J lost 5, with 12 bases in between. The CDR3 totals 13 residues. CDR3 DNA sequence: TGTGCCAGCAGTCCACAGGAGTGGGAGACCCAGTACTTC. Protein product: CASSPQEWETQYF.

This clonotype was detected once. This chain uses TRBV11-1 with TRBJ2-1; the D gene is possibly TRBD2 (7 bases). The CDR3 is made up of 14 amino acids. The V end was cut by 6 bases, the J end by 13 bases, with 22 bases between. The germline V gene has CDR1 SGHAT and CDR2 FQDESV (reference sequence). The CDR3 sequence: CASRLGGGASDQFF. The CDR3 nucleotides are TGTGCCAGCAGATTGGGAGGGGGAGCCAGTGACCAGTTCTTC.